This T cell receptor beta chain was captured by sequencing in a study of Tregs in tolerant kidney transplant recipients. With respect to this clone: The antigen is not known.

Study results and limitations: No direct test of biological reproducibility was done here. Findings come from small patient numbers and require larger validation.

Unstimulated Tregs (CD4+CD25+CD127-) and CD4+CD25- non-Tregs were sorted from PBMCs. Regulatory T cells were sorted from thawed PBMCs rested overnight at 37°C with around 220 IU/ml IL-2. The table came from immunoSEQ multiplex PCR; TCRdb's copy has only in-frame clones and leaves some out. The sample carries over 50,000 clones, approximately 83% recorded once. The sample here was Tregs from blood, taken before the transplant. This receptor was obtained from a human donor who received a combined kidney and bone marrow transplant.

The CDR3 DNA reads as TGTGCCAGCAGCTTCGGGTCCCTGGGGGACACCATATATTTT. Amino acid sequence: CASSFGSLGDTIYF. This sequence joins TRBV7-9 and TRBJ1-3; TRBD1 is a possible D gene (5 bases). V lost 3 bases to trimming and J lost 8 bases, with 14 bases between them. This CDR3 contains 14 residues. Germline CDR1 reads SEHNR; CDR2 reads FQNEAQ (reference sequence).